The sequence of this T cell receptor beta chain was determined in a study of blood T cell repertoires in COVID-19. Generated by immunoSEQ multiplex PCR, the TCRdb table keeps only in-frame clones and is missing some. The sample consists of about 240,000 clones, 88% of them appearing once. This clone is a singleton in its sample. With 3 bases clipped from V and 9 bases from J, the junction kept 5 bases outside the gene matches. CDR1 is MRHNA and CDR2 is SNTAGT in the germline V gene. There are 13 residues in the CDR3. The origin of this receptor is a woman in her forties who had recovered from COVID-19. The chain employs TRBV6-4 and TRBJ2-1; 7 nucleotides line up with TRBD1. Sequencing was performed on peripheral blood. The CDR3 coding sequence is TGTGCCAGCAGTGAGGGCAGGGGGACTGAGCAGTTCTTC. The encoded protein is CASSEGRGTEQFF.